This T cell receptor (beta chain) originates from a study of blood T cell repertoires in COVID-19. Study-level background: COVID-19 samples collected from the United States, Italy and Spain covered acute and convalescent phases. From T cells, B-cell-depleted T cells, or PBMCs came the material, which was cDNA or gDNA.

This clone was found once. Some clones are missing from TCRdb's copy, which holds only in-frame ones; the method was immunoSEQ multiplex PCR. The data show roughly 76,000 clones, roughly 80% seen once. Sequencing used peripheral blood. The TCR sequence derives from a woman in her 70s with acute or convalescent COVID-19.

CDR3 sequence reads: CASSLAQGPLGGEQFF. The CDR3 DNA follows: TGTGCCAGCAGCTTGGCGCAGGGGCCCTTGGGGGGGGAGCAGTTCTTC. The chain recombines TRBV5-4 with TRBJ2-1, with a tentative D call TRBD2 (7 bases). CDR3 size: 16 residues. The ends were cut back, 0 bases at V and 10 bases at J, with 20 bases in the middle. Germline CDR1 SGHNT, CDR2 YYREEE (reference sequence). The whole variable domain, remainder taken from reference TRBV5-4 and TRBJ2-1, is ETGVTQSPTHLIKTRGQQVTLRCSSQSGHNTVSWYQQALGQGPQFIFQYYREEENGRGNFPPRFSGLQFPNYSSELNVNALELDDSALYLCASSLAQGPLGGEQFFGPGTRLTVL.